A selection of T cell receptor beta chains follows, all from one sample in a study of T cells in Graves' hyperthyroidism and ophthalmopathy. Via MiXCR, TCRdb re-called the multiplex PCR reads, giving one row per CDR3 protein. Found here are about 600,000 distinct CDR3 sequences, about 14% of them singletons; the top ten hold over 6%. The sequenced material came from blood. The origin of the receptors is a woman in her late teens or twenties with Graves' ophthalmopathy. Both conserved end residues are part of each CDR3. D genes are given only for firm matches. A row's size may be missing; if present it is once, few, many or a size class.

>many|TRBJ2-1|TRBD1|TRBV13
TGTGCCAGCAGTACCAGGGGGCTCAATGAGCAGTTCTTC
CASSTRGLNEQFF
>few|TRBJ1-5|NA|TRBV20-1
TGCAGTGCTATAACCGGACACAGCAATCAGCCCCAGCATTTT
CSAITGHSNQPQHF
>NA|TRBJ1-6|TRBD1|TRBV15
TGTGCCACCAGCAGGGACAGGCATAATTCACCCCTCCACTTT
CATSRDRHNSPLHF
>many|TRBJ1-2|NA|TRBV12-3/TRBV12-4
TGTGCCAGCAGTTTAGGGGGAAGGGGATTTGGGTATGGCTACACCTTC
CASSLGGRGFGYGYTF
>many|TRBJ1-5|NA|TRBV7-9
TGTGCCAGCAGTCCCCCGGGGGCTAGCAATCAGCCCCAGCATTTT
CASSPPGASNQPQHF
>many|TRBJ2-7|NA|TRBV3-1
TGTGCCAGCAGCCACCTGGTGGACGAGCAGTACTTC
CASSHLVDEQYF
>many|TRBJ1-6|NA|TRBV7-2
TGTGCCAGCAGCTTTGGGTCGTTAGGTTCACCCCTCCACTTT
CASSFGSLGSPLHF
>NA|TRBJ2-3|TRBD1|TRBV30
TGTGCCTGGAGTGTTACCCCAACCAAGACAGGGGGTAGCACAGATACGCAGTATTTT
CAWSVTPTKTGGSTDTQYF
>many|TRBJ2-7|NA|TRBV6-2/TRBV6-3
TGTGCCAGCAGTTATCGAAACGAGCAGTACTTC
CASSYRNEQYF
>many|TRBJ1-1|TRBD1|TRBV11-3
TGTGCCAGCAGCTTAGACAGCGGGACAGGGGGCGTTGGCACTGAAGCTTTCTTT
CASSLDSGTGGVGTEAFF
>NA|TRBJ2-3|TRBD2|TRBV20-1
TGCAGTGCTGCGCTAGCGGGAGAAATTTACACAGATACGCAGTATTTT
CSAALAGEIYTDTQYF
>many|TRBJ2-1|TRBD2|TRBV28
TGTGCCAGCAGTTTGGGACTAGCTACTCACAATGAGCAGTTCTTC
CASSLGLATHNEQFF
>NA|TRBJ1-3|NA|TRBV7-9
TGTGCCAGCAGCCCCGCCCGGGGGGCGGAGGGAAACACCATATATTTT
CASSPARGAEGNTIYF
>NA|TRBJ2-7|TRBD1|TRBV19
TGTGCCAGTAGTATAATTACCGGGACAGGGGGCGTCTACGAGCAGTACTTC
CASSIITGTGGVYEQYF
>few|TRBJ2-7|TRBD2|TRBV7-9
TGTGCCAGCAGCTTAGCTCGGCTAGCGGGCGAGCAGTACTTC
CASSLARLAGEQYF
>NA|TRBJ2-7|TRBD2|TRBV4-1
TGCGCCAGCAGCCAAGCCCGGACTAGCGGGTACGAGCAGTACTTC
CASSQARTSGYEQYF
>many|TRBJ2-2|TRBD2|TRBV12-3/TRBV12-4
TGTGCCAGCAGTCCACCTACTAGCGGGAGAGTCACCGGGGAGCTGTTTTTT
CASSPPTSGRVTGELFF
>NA|TRBJ2-7|NA|TRBV12-5
TGTGCTAGTTCAACAGGGAACCTATACGAGCAGTACTTC
CASSTGNLYEQYF
>NA|TRBJ1-5|NA|TRBV20-1
TGCAGTGCTAGAGACCTTGGACAGCCCCAGCATTTT
CSARDLGQPQHF
>many|TRBJ1-3|NA|TRBV2
TGTGCCAGCAGTGGGTTAGGGCCGCTTGGAAACACCATATATTTT
CASSGLGPLGNTIYF
>many|TRBJ2-1|TRBD2|TRBV3-1
TGTGCCAGCAGCCTAGACTTGGCGGGAGGGTCCTACAATGAGCAGTTCTTC
CASSLDLAGGSYNEQFF
>few|TRBJ1-2|NA|TRBV7-3
TGTGCCAGCAGCTTACAGGCTGGGGGGTATGGCTACACCTTC
CASSLQAGGYGYTF
>many|TRBJ2-3|TRBD2|TRBV2
TGTGCCAGCAGTGTAGCGGGAGAGGAGACAGATACGCAGTATTTT
CASSVAGEETDTQYF
>many|TRBJ1-2|NA|TRBV7-9
TGTGCCAGCAGCTTACAGGTCACGACGTCGGGTGGCTACACCTTC
CASSLQVTTSGGYTF
>NA|TRBJ1-6|TRBD1|TRBV19
TGTGCCAGTAGGGACGGACAGGGATGGGATTCACCCCTCCACTTT
CASRDGQGWDSPLHF
>few|TRBJ2-3|NA|TRBV4-3
TGCGCCAGCAGCCAAGATCGGGGTATACAGGGTGGAGGTTCAGATACGCAGTATTTT
CASSQDRGIQGGGSDTQYF
>many|TRBJ2-3|NA|TRBV6-6
TGTGCCAGCAGTTACTCTACCGGCCCCACAGATACGCAGTATTTT
CASSYSTGPTDTQYF
>many|TRBJ1-1|NA|TRBV29-1
TGCAGCGTTGAGGGGCAGGTAGGCACTGAAGCTTTCTTT
CSVEGQVGTEAFF